The 20 T cell receptor beta chains given below trace back to one sample, sequenced in a study of monozygotic twins with inflammatory bowel disease. TCRdb reprocessed the 5' RACE reads, with one entry per CDR3 protein and no DNA. Its clone listing holds about 140,000 distinct CDR3 sequences. Sequenced: blood. The receptor set was obtained from a human donor with ulcerative colitis or Crohn's disease, or a healthy co-twin of an affected twin (not recorded which).

The chain carries TRBV7-2 and TRBJ1-2. The CDR3 spans 14 residues. The germline V gene has CDR1 SGHTA and CDR2 FQGNSA. This CDR3 is CAIQTPPTDYGYTF.

J is TRBJ2-6 and V is TRBV5-1; TCRdb's assignment of TRBD2 cannot be checked, as there is no DNA. Germline CDR1 is SGHRS and CDR2 is YFSETQ. The CDR3 length is 19 residues. CDR3 sequence: CASSPRGGTVMAGANVLTF.

This chain joins TRBV4-1 and TRBJ1-1; lacking DNA, the TRBD1 call made by TCRdb goes unchecked. There are 14 residues in the CDR3. Germline V gene lookup returns CDR1 MGHRA and CDR2 YSYEKL. The CDR3 loop reads CASSRNRGINEAFF.

The chain couples TRBV6-2 or TRBV6-3 to TRBJ1-5. Germline CDR1 MNHEY, CDR2 SVGEGT. The CDR3 runs 12 residues. CDR3 residues: CASRVSNQPQHF.

V and J are TRBV5-1 and TRBJ2-5; TCRdb calls TRBD1, which cannot be checked without DNA. This CDR3 region has 14 residues. Germline CDR1 and CDR2: SGHRS and YFSETQ. The CDR3 spells CASSLPGRRETQYF.

CDR3 residues: CASSQDHGQGYEQYF. The chain joins TRBV4-3 to TRBJ2-7; with no DNA, the TCRdb D assignment of TRBD1 cannot be verified. The CDR3 is 15 amino acids. The V gene's germline CDR1 is LGHNA and CDR2 YSLEER.

The chain uses TRBV9 and TRBJ2-3. The germline gives CDR1 SGDLS, CDR2 YYNGEE. The CDR3 contains 11 residues. The CDR3 region is CASSATDTQYF.

This chain links TRBV4-1 with TRBJ1-1; TCRdb picks TRBD1, but there is no DNA to check that call. The CDR3 runs 14 residues. Germline V lookup: CDR1 MGHRA, CDR2 YSYEKL. The CDR3 sequence: CASARQGEVTEAFF.

This chain links TRBV6-6 with TRBJ1-2. The CDR3 has 14 amino acids. Germline loops: CDR1 MNHNY, CDR2 SVGAGI (reference sequence). CDR3 region: CASNTKGGEDGYTF.

The chain carries TRBV20-1 and TRBJ1-4. CDR3 length: 11 residues. Germline CDR1 DFQATT, CDR2 SNEGSKA (reference sequence). The CDR3 here is CSAGHGPKLFF.

The V gene is TRBV7-2, the J gene TRBJ2-2; TCRdb's D call, TRBD1, is unchecked because there is no DNA. This CDR3 is 14 amino acids long. Germline lookup yields CDR1 SGHTA and CDR2 FQGNSA. CDR3 sequence reads: CASSLIGDTGELFF.

V usage is TRBV20-1 and J usage is TRBJ2-3. The CDR3 runs 15 residues. Germline V CDR1 and CDR2: DFQATT, SNEGSKA (reference sequence). CDR3 protein: CSARDGVGKADTQYF.

J is TRBJ2-1 and V is TRBV9; the D gene TCRdb calls, TRBD2, cannot be checked with no DNA. Germline V CDR1 and CDR2: SGDLS, YYNGEE. The CDR3 is 18 amino acids. The CDR3 spells CASSVAVAGGSSYNEQFF.

The chain employs TRBV20-1 and TRBJ1-5; checking the TCRdb D call of TRBD1 is not possible without DNA. This CDR3 region has 14 residues. CDR1 DFQATT and CDR2 SNEGSKA come from the germline V gene (reference sequence). The CDR3 is CSARGRGTNQPQHF.

V gene TRBV5-1 combines with J gene TRBJ2-1; TCRdb's D call of TRBD1 is untestable without DNA. This CDR3 spans 14 amino acids. Germline V gene lookup returns CDR1 SGHRS and CDR2 YFSETQ. CDR3 amino acids: CASNGQGGYHEQFF.

V is TRBV7-6 and J is TRBJ2-1; TCRdb proposes TRBD1, but this gene call is untestable without DNA. The germline V gene has CDR1 SGHVS and CDR2 FNYEAQ. This CDR3 comprises 13 residues. The CDR3 loop is CASGLQQYNEQFF.

This chain joins TRBV6-1 and TRBJ1-3. CDR3 length: 14 residues. From germline, CDR1 is MNHNS and CDR2 SASEGT. CDR3: CASSRVGSGNTIYF.

This chain links TRBV20-1 with TRBJ1-1. The CDR3 is 15 residues long. Germline CDR1 DFQATT, CDR2 SNEGSKA (reference sequence). Here the CDR3 reads CSASPIGPVPTEAFF.

J is TRBJ2-5 and V is TRBV14; lacking DNA, the TRBD2 call made by TCRdb goes unchecked. The length of the CDR3 is 19 residues. CDR1 and CDR2 (germline): SGHDN, FVKESK. CDR3 sequence reads: CASSPPGLAGGSYQETQYF.

This chain uses TRBV4-2 with TRBJ2-1; without DNA, the TCRdb call of TRBD1 cannot be checked. The germline V gene encodes CDR1 LGHNA and CDR2 YNFKEQ. This CDR3 is built from 13 residues. Here the CDR3 reads CASTTGQGNEQFF.